This T cell receptor beta chain stems from a study of Ad26.COV2.S vaccination and SARS-CoV-2 variants. Across the study: Once, or twice with 56 days between doses, Ad26.COV2.S was given intramuscularly.

Sequenced by immunoSEQ multiplex PCR; TCRdb stores in-frame clones only, minus some. The data hold more than 300,000 clones, with 86% observed a single time. This clone occurred a few times. Its antigen is as yet unknown. As to treatment: around 19 received Ad26.COV2.S at low or high dose, single or two shots; a few received placebo; per-sample allocation not given. Samples came from day 63 after the first vaccine or placebo injection. A Boston adult aged 18-55 years was the donor. The shot given was an Ad26 vector that makes Wuhan-strain SARS-CoV-2 spike. Study-wide results and limits: Placebo recipients trailed vaccine recipients in spike-specific TCR breadth.

This receptor was identified in a person between 18 and 65 years old who received the Ad26.COV2.S COVID-19 vaccine or a placebo. The sample was peripheral blood, taken in a trial of Ad26.COV2.S vaccine versus placebo.

CDR3 residues: CATSRDGRGSNQPQHF. CDR3 DNA: TGTGCCACCAGCAGAGACGGCAGGGGGAGCAATCAGCCCCAGCATTTT. The rearrangement uses TRBV15 and TRBJ1-5; 7 nucleotides align to TRBD1. CDR1 and CDR2 (germline): LNHNV, YYDKDF (reference sequence). The CDR3 loop spans 16 amino acids. V was pared by 0 bases and J by 1 base, with 3 bases of the junction left unmatched.